Presented here are 27 T cell receptor beta chains from one specimen sequenced in a study of CD8 T cells in Susac syndrome (dated by TCRdb to the late 2010s). Libraries were prepared through the immunoSEQ multiplex PCR assay. RNA was extracted using the RNeasy kit, and about 0.5 to 1 ug of the RNA was reverse transcribed with random hexamers. Starting from the raw public reads, TCRdb applied fastp trimming at Q25, assembled clones with MiXCR and retained in-frame beta chains. Each entry merges the rows of one CDR3 protein and shows their most common DNA and genes. Recorded for this sample are about 430,000 distinct CDR3 sequences; approximately 89% of them occurred a single time. 0.09% to 0.15% of the sample goes to the ten largest clones. Sequencing was carried out using CD8+ T cells from PBMCs. The receptors come from a human donor with multiple sclerosis.

V and J are TRBV5-1 and TRBJ2-1; D remains unclear. CDR1 is SGHRS and CDR2 is YFSETQ in the germline V gene. The CDR3 consists of 14 residues. Between the trimmed V and J ends, which lost 0 bases and 8 bases, there was a span of 12 bases. The CDR3 spells CASSLVGPRDEQFF. In nucleotides, the CDR3 is TGCGCCAGCAGCTTGGTAGGACCCCGGGATGAGCAGTTCTTC.

The gene calls are TRBV5-1 and TRBJ2-1, with 10 bases lining up with TRBD2. V lost 3 bases, J lost 7 bases, and 7 bases stayed unmatched. This CDR3 comprises 15 residues. CDR1 SGHRS and CDR2 YFSETQ come from the germline V gene. CDR3 DNA sequence: TGCGCCAGCAGCTCCTCTAGCGGGAGCGTAAATGAGCAGTTCTTC. Translation gives CASSSSSGSVNEQFF.

This chain joins TRBV6-1 and TRBJ2-2; the match to TRBD2 covers 7 bases. Trimming at V came to 11 bases and at J to 4 bases, leaving 16 bases not matched to a gene. This CDR3 comprises 16 residues. The germline gives CDR1 MNHNS, CDR2 SASEGT. The CDR3 DNA reads TGTGCCGCCGGGGGGTTTAGCGAGAGCAGCACCGGGGAGCTGTTTTTT. This encodes CAAGGFSESSTGELFF.

This chain joins TRBV7-9 and TRBJ2-1, with a tentative D call TRBD1 (5 bases). CDR1 and CDR2 (germline): SEHNR, FQNEAQ (reference sequence). The CDR3 totals 13 residues. The V end lost 5 bases, the J end lost 5 bases, and 10 bases lay between the germline ends. The CDR3 DNA reads TGTGCCAGCAGCCCCCGACAGAACAATGAGCAGTTCTTC. This gives the protein CASSPRQNNEQFF. Supplemented by reference TRBV7-9 and TRBJ2-1, the full variable domain reads DTGVSQNPRHKITKRGQNVTFRCDPISEHNRLYWYRQTLGQGPEFLTYFQNEAQLEKSRLLSDRFSAERPKGSFSTLEIQRTEQGDSAMYLCASSPRQNNEQFFGPGTRLTVL.

The chain combines TRBV6-2 or TRBV6-3 with TRBJ2-1, with TRBD2 matching over 10 bases. Trimming at V came to 6 bases and at J to 5 bases, leaving 10 bases not matched to a gene. This CDR3 has 16 residues. The germline V gene encodes CDR1 MNHEY and CDR2 SVGEGT. The CDR3 spells CASSHSSGGPNNEQFF. The CDR3 DNA is TGTGCCAGCAGCCATTCTAGCGGGGGCCCGAACAATGAGCAGTTCTTC.

The chain recombines TRBV6-2 or TRBV6-3 with TRBJ1-1; D is perhaps TRBD1 (5 bases). This CDR3 contains 17 residues. The germline CDR1 and CDR2 sequences are MNHEY and SVGEGT. V was shortened by 4 bases and J by 1 base, with 19 bases between the two germline ends. For the CDR3, the DNA is TGTGCCAGCAGTTCGGCAGGGTCCTTACCTTCGAACACTGAAGCTTTCTTT. It translates to CASSSAGSLPSNTEAFF.

CDR3 in amino acids: CASRKAAVGTNYGYTF. CDR3 DNA sequence: TGTGCCAGCAGAAAGGCCGCCGTGGGGACCAACTATGGCTACACCTTC. The genes are TRBV6-6 and TRBJ1-2; possibly TRBD1 for D (5 bases). The CDR3 has 16 residues. The germline gives CDR1 MNHNY, CDR2 SVGAGI (reference sequence). Deletions cut 6 bases from V and 2 bases from J, with 19 bases between.

The chain links TRBV7-3 to TRBJ2-1; 8 bases match TRBD2. Trimming cost V 5 bases and J 8 bases; bases outside gene matches: 11. The CDR3 contains 15 residues. CDR1 is SGHTA, CDR2 FQGTGA, per germline. Written as DNA, the CDR3 is TGTGCCAGCAGCCAGGGACTAGTTGGTCTCGATGAGCAGTTCTTC. Translated, it gives CASSQGLVGLDEQFF.

As for this clonotype: Mismatch with germline at one junction end may stem from a read error. The gene calls are TRBV15 and TRBJ1-1; TRBD1 agrees at 8 bases. CDR3 length equals 14 residues. Germline V gives CDR1 LNHNV, CDR2 YYDKDF (reference sequence). CDR3 region: CATSRTGLNTEAFF. The DNA for the CDR3 is TGTGCCACCAGTCGGACAGGGTTGAATACTGAAGCTTTCTTT.

This clonotype showed up just once. The junction departs from germline at one end; a sequencing error may be responsible. V gene TRBV5-1 combines with J gene TRBJ2-1; D unresolved. Germline V CDR1 and CDR2: SGHRS, YFSETQ. The CDR3 contains 16 residues. The chain's CDR3 is CANSPHGATVYNEQFF. As DNA, the CDR3 is TGCGCCAACAGCCCTCACGGTGCTACCGTCTACAATGAGCAGTTCTTC.

This rearrangement joins TRBV4-1 to TRBJ1-2, with TRBD1 matching over 12 bases. Germline CDR1 is MGHRA and CDR2 is YSYEKL. Unmatched junction bases numbered 7, after V lost 0 bases and J lost 5 bases. This CDR3 has 17 residues. The CDR3 region has the DNA TGCGCCAGCAGCCAAGATTCGGGACAGGGGGCATTTTATGGCTACACCTTC. Amino acid sequence: CASSQDSGQGAFYGYTF.

The genes are TRBV20-1 and TRBJ2-7; D remains ambiguous. Between the trimmed V and J ends, which lost 6 bases and 1 base, there was a span of 16 bases. Germline lookup yields CDR1 DFQATT and CDR2 SNEGSKA (reference sequence). This CDR3 contains 14 residues. CDR3 region: CSATGLQESYEQYF. In nucleotides, the CDR3 is TGCAGTGCCACGGGCCTCCAGGAATCCTACGAGCAGTACTTC.

This clonotype was observed a single time. The rearrangement links TRBV6-1 to TRBJ1-1; D is unresolved. CDR1 is MNHNS, CDR2 SASEGT, per germline. The CDR3 runs to 12 residues. Trimming took off 7 bases at V and 2 bases at J, with 8 bases between the two ends. CDR3: CASTLLNTEAFF. CDR3 coding DNA: TGTGCCAGCACCTTGTTAAACACTGAAGCTTTCTTT.

The rearrangement joins TRBV7-9 to TRBJ2-2; 9 nucleotides align to TRBD2. The CDR3 sequence is 17 residues long. Trimming at V came to 5 bases and at J to 7 bases, leaving 14 bases not matched to a gene. From germline, CDR1 is SEHNR and CDR2 FQNEAQ (reference sequence). CDR3 amino acids: CASSPWLAGPLGGELFF. The CDR3 coding sequence is TGTGCCAGCAGCCCCTGGCTAGCGGGACCCCTAGGCGGGGAGCTGTTTTTT.

The gene calls are TRBV10-3 and TRBJ2-3; 7 nucleotides agree with TRBD1. Germline CDR1 reads ENHRY; CDR2 reads SYGVKD. V gave up 5 bases and J gave up 1 base; unmatched junction bases: 6. CDR3 size: 15 residues. CDR3 DNA sequence: TGTGCCATCAGTCGACAGGGAATGGGCACAGATACGCAGTATTTT. Protein product: CAISRQGMGTDTQYF.

This chain joins TRBV27 and TRBJ2-4; possible D gene TRBD1, 5 bases. Germline lookup yields CDR1 MNHEY and CDR2 SMNVEV (reference sequence). V was shortened by 5 bases and J by 6 bases, with 8 bases between the two germline ends. CDR3 length: 12 residues. The CDR3 nucleotides are TGTGCCAGCAGTCCAACAGGAAACATTCAGTACTTC. This gives the protein CASSPTGNIQYF.

V and J are TRBV7-6 and TRBJ2-7; 7 positions agree with TRBD1. CDR1 is SGHVS, CDR2 FNYEAQ, per germline. V gave up 2 bases and J gave up 3 bases; unmatched junction bases: 13. The CDR3 totals 17 residues. CDR3 nucleotide sequence: TGTGCCAGCAGCTTATCCGTTTACAGGGGTCTTCTCTACGAGCAGTACTTC. Its translation: CASSLSVYRGLLYEQYF.

The chain couples TRBV19 to TRBJ2-7; D not certain. The V gene's germline CDR1 is LNHDA and CDR2 SQIVND (reference sequence). The CDR3 has 14 amino acids. Trimming cost V 3 bases and J 3 bases, with 12 bases left between them. CDR3 in DNA: TGTGCCAGTAGTATTGACGGTCCGGTCTACGAGCAGTACTTC. It translates to CASSIDGPVYEQYF. Based on the CDR3 plus reference TRBV19 and TRBJ2-7, the full variable domain is DGGITQSPKYLFRKEGQNVTLSCEQNLNHDAMYWYRQDPGQGLRLIYYSQIVNDFQKGDIAEGYSVSREKKESFPLTVTSAQKNPTAFYLCASSIDGPVYEQYFGPGTRLTVT.

The rearrangement links TRBV29-1 to TRBJ2-1; TRBD2 agrees at 7 bases. The V gene end was trimmed by 4 bases and the J gene end by 8 bases; junction bases not matched to a gene: 5. CDR1 SQVTM and CDR2 ANQGSEA come from the germline V gene. The CDR3 totals 12 residues. The chain's CDR3 is CSVATSAHEQFF. DNA of the CDR3: TGCAGCGTTGCAACTAGCGCGCATGAGCAGTTCTTC.

This clonotype was detected only once. This chain joins TRBV3-1 and TRBJ2-1, with D perhaps TRBD2 (6 bases). This CDR3 has 14 amino acids. Germline CDR1 and CDR2: LGHDT and YNNKEL (reference sequence). Trimming stripped 1 base from V and 8 bases from J, with 12 bases between. CDR3 sequence (DNA): TGTGCCAGCAGCCAAGCGGGAGTAATTGATGAGCAGTTCTTC. Amino acids: CASSQAGVIDEQFF.

The genes are TRBV15 and TRBJ1-1; D might be TRBD1 (5 bases). The CDR3 is 13 residues long. The germline CDR1 and CDR2 sequences are LNHNV and YYDKDF (reference sequence). V was clipped by 9 bases and J by 0 bases, with 11 bases between them. The CDR3 region is CATNRIMNTEAFF. DNA of the CDR3: TGTGCCACAAACAGGATCATGAACACTGAAGCTTTCTTT. The whole variable domain, filled in from reference TRBV15 and TRBJ1-1, reads DAMVIQNPRYQVTQFGKPVTLSCSQTLNHNVMYWYQQKSSQAPKLLFHYYDKDFNNEADTPDNFQSRRPNTSFCFLDIRSPGLGDTAMYLCATNRIMNTEAFFGQGTRLTVV.

The gene calls are TRBV11-2 and TRBJ2-1; 7 bases fit TRBD2. The junction had 21 bases not matched to a gene; V was cut back by 7 bases and J by 15 bases. CDR1 is SGHAT, CDR2 FQNNGV, per germline. CDR3 length: 15 amino acids. CDR3 amino acids: CASTSWLRGIRKGFF. DNA for the CDR3: TGTGCCAGCACCTCTTGGTTGCGGGGGATCCGCAAGGGGTTCTTC.

The V and J genes are TRBV27 and TRBJ2-7; TRBD2 agrees at 10 bases. With V trimmed by 2 bases and J by 2 bases, 3 bases remained unmatched. The CDR3 contains 15 residues. CDR1 is MNHEY, CDR2 SMNVEV, per germline (reference sequence). CDR3 bases: TGTGCCAGCAGTTTAGCACTAGCGGGGCCCTACGAGCAGTACTTC. Its protein is CASSLALAGPYEQYF.

V and J are TRBV7-9 and TRBJ2-3; no reliable D call. The V gene's germline CDR1 is SEHNR and CDR2 FQNEAQ (reference sequence). Trimming shortened V by 4 bases and J by 6 bases, and 14 bases separated the two germline ends. The CDR3 covers 14 residues. DNA of the CDR3: TGTGCCAGCAGCTCCGGTGAAGGAGTTGATACGCAGTATTTT. Translated, it gives CASSSGEGVDTQYF.

CDR3 coding DNA: TGCGCCAGCAGCTACGACAGCGGGGTCTATGAAAAACTGTTTTTT. Translated: CASSYDSGVYEKLFF. The chain joins TRBV5-1 to TRBJ1-4; D is perhaps TRBD1 (5 bases). The germline gives CDR1 SGHRS, CDR2 YFSETQ. V was pared by 3 bases and J by 6 bases, with 15 bases between. The CDR3 runs to 15 residues.

This chain connects TRBV7-9 to TRBJ2-3; a weak D match, TRBD2 (7 bases). V was shortened by 5 bases and J by 4 bases, with 25 bases between the two germline ends. The CDR3 extends over 18 amino acids. The germline CDR1 and CDR2 sequences are SEHNR and FQNEAQ (reference sequence). The CDR3 loop reads CASSPAGGAGVQSDTQYF. The CDR3 bases are TGTGCCAGCAGCCCCGCCGGGGGCGCGGGAGTTCAATCAGATACGCAGTATTTT. Supplemented by reference TRBV7-9 and TRBJ2-3, the full variable domain reads DTGVSQNPRHKITKRGQNVTFRCDPISEHNRLYWYRQTLGQGPEFLTYFQNEAQLEKSRLLSDRFSAERPKGSFSTLEIQRTEQGDSAMYLCASSPAGGAGVQSDTQYFGPGTRLTVL.

CDR3 protein: CSASEQGRSPTDTQYF. The CDR3 nucleotides are TGCAGTGCTAGTGAACAGGGACGGTCTCCTACAGATACGCAGTATTTT. The V gene is TRBV20-1, the J gene TRBJ2-3; maybe TRBD1 (6 bases). Trimming took off 3 bases at V and 3 bases at J, with 19 bases between the two ends. CDR1 DFQATT and CDR2 SNEGSKA come from the germline V gene (reference sequence). The CDR3 runs 16 residues.